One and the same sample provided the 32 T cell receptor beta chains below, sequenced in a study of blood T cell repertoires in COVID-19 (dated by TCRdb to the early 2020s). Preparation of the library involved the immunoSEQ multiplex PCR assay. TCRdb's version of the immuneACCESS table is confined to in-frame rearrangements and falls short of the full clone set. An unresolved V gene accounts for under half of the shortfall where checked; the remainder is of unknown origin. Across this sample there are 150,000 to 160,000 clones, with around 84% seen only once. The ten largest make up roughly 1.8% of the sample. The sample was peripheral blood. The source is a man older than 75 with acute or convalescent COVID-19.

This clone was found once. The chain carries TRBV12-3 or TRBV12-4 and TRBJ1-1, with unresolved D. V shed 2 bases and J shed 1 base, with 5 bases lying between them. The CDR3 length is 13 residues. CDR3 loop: CASSLMANTEAFF. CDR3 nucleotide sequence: TGTGCCAGCAGTTTAATGGCGAACACTGAAGCTTTCTTT.

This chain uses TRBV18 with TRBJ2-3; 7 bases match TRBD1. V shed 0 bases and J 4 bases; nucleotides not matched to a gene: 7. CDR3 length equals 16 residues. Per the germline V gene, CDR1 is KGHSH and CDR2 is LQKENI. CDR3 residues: CASSPPTGQKADTQYF. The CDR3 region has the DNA TGTGCCAGCTCACCACCGACGGGACAGAAGGCAGATACGCAGTATTTT.

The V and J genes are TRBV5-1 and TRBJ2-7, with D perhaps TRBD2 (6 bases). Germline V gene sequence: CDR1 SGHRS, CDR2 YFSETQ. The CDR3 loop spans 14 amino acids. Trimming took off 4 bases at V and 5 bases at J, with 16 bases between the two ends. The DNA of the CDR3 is TGCGCCAGCAGCATAGGAGGGGAAGGTAACGAGCAGTACGTC. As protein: CASSIGGEGNEQYV.

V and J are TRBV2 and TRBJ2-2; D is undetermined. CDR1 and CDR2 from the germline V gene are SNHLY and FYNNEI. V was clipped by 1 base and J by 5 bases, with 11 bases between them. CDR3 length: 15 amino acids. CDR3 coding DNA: TGTGCCAGCAGTGAAGGACCAGTCAGGACCGGGGAGCTGTTTTTT. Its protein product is CASSEGPVRTGELFF.

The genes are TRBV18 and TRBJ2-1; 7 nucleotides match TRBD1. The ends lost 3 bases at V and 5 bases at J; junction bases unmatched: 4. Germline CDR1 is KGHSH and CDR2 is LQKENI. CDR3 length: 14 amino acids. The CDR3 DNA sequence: TGTGCCAGCTCACCGGGACAGTCCAACAATGAGCAGTTCTTC. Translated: CASSPGQSNNEQFF.

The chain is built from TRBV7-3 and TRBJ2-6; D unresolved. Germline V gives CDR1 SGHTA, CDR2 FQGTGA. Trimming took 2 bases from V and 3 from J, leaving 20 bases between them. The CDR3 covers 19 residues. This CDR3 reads CASSLSLIPPVRGANVLTF. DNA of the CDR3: TGTGCCAGCAGCTTATCACTGATACCGCCCGTCCGTGGGGCCAACGTCCTGACTTTC.

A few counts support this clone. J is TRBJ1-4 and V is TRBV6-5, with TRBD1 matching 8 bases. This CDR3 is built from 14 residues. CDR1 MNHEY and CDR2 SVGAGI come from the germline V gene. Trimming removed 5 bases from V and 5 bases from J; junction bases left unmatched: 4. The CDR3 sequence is CASSTGGGNEKLFF. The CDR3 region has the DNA TGTGCCAGCAGTACAGGGGGGGGAAATGAAAAACTGTTTTTT.

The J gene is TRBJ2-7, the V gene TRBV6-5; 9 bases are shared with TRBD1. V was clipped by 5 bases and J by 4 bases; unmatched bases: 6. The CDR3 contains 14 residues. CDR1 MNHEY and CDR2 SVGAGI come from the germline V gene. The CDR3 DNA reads TGTGCCAGCAGTCGGGACAGGGATGGGTACGAGCAGTACTTC. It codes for CASSRDRDGYEQYF.

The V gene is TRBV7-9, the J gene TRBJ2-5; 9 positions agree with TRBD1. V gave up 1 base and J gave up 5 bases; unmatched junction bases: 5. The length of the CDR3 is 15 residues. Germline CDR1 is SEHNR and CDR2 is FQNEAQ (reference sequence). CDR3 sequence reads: CASSLDRGQVETQYF. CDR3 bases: TGTGCCAGCAGCTTAGACAGGGGGCAGGTGGAGACCCAGTACTTC.

The CDR3 region has the DNA TGTGCCAGTAGTATAGCCGCGGGACAGAGCTCCTATAATTCACCCCTCCACTTT. Translated: CASSIAAGQSSYNSPLHF. The J gene is TRBJ1-6, the V gene TRBV19, with TRBD1 matching 7 bases. The CDR3 is 18 residues long. Per germline, CDR1 LNHDA and CDR2 SQIVND (reference sequence). J gave up 0 bases and V 1 base, and 6 bases lay outside the gene matches. The full variable domain, rest sourced from reference TRBV19 and TRBJ1-6, is DGGITQSPKYLFRKEGQNVTLSCEQNLNHDAMYWYRQDPGQGLRLIYYSQIVNDFQKGDIAEGYSVSREKKESFPLTVTSAQKNPTAFYLCASSIAAGQSSYNSPLHFGNGTRLTVT.

CDR3 in amino acids: CASSLDRGQRGYTF. In nucleotides, the CDR3 is TGTGCCAGCAGCTTAGATAGGGGGCAGCGGGGCTACACCTTC. The chain carries TRBV7-2 and TRBJ1-2, with 7 bases matching TRBD1. The CDR3 extends over 14 amino acids. Germline V gene data show CDR1 as SGHTA and CDR2 as FQGNSA. Trimming cost V 1 base and J 8 bases; bases outside gene matches: 7. Variable domain in full (rest from reference TRBV7-2 and TRBJ1-2): GAGVSQSPSNKVTEKGKDVELRCDPISGHTALYWYRQSLGQGLEFLIYFQGNSAPDKSGLPSDRFSAERTGGSVSTLTIQRTQQEDSAVYLCASSLDRGQRGYTFGSGTRLTVV.

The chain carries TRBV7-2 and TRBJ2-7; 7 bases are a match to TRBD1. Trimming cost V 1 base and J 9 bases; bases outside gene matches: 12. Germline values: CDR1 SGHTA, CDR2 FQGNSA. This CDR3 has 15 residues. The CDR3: CASSLGQGMVHGQYF. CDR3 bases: TGTGCCAGCAGCTTAGGACAGGGTATGGTCCATGGGCAGTACTTC.

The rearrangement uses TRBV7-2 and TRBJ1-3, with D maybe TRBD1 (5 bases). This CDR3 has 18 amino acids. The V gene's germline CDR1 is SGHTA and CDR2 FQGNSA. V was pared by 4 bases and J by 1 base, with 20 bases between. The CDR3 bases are TGTGCCAGCAGCTCCAATCAGGGAGGACAAATATCTGGAAACACCATATATTTT. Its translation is CASSSNQGGQISGNTIYF.

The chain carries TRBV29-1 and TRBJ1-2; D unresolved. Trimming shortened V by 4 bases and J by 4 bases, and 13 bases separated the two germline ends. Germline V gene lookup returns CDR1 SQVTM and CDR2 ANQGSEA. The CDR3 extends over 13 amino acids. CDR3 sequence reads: CSVALAGFYGYTF. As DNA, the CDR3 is TGCAGCGTTGCCCTCGCCGGGTTCTATGGCTACACCTTC.

CDR3 in amino acids: CASSLGGGHTEAFF. The CDR3 region has the DNA TGTGCCAGCAGCCTGGGTGGAGGGCACACTGAAGCTTTCTTT. V usage is TRBV6-1 and J usage is TRBJ1-1; D remains unclear. This CDR3 is 14 amino acids long. Trimming removed 6 bases at V and 3 bases at J, with 14 bases between. Germline V gives CDR1 MNHNS, CDR2 SASEGT.

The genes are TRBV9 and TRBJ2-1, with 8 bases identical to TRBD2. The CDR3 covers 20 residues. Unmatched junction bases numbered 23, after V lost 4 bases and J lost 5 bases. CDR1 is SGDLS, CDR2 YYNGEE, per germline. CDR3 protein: CASSLSVPGLDEGRDNEQFF. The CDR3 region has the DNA TGTGCCAGCAGCCTCTCGGTCCCGGGACTAGATGAGGGGAGGGACAATGAGCAGTTCTTC. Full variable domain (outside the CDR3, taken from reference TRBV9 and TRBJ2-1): DSGVTQTPKHLITATGQRVTLRCSPRSGDLSVYWYQQSLDQGLQFLIQYYNGEERAKGNILERFSAQQFPDLHSELNLSSLELGDSALYFCASSLSVPGLDEGRDNEQFFGPGTRLTVL.

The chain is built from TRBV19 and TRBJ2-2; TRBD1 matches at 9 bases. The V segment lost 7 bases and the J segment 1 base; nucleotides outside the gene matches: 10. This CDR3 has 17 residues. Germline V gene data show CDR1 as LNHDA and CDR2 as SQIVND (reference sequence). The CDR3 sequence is CASIPDRGRLNTGELFF. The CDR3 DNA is TGTGCCAGTATCCCGGACAGGGGTCGTCTGAACACCGGGGAGCTGTTTTTT.

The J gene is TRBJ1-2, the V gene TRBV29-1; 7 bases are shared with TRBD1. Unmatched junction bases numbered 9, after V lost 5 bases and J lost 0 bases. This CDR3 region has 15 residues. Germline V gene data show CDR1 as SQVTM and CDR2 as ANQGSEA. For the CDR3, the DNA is TGCAGCGTTTCTACGTTTGGGACAGCTAACTATGGCTACACCTTC. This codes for CSVSTFGTANYGYTF.

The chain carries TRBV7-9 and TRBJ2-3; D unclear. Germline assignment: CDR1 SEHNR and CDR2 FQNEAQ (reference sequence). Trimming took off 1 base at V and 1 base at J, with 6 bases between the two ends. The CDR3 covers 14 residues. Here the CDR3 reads CASSLDRGTDTQYF. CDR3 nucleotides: TGTGCCAGCAGCTTAGATCGGGGCACAGATACGCAGTATTTT.

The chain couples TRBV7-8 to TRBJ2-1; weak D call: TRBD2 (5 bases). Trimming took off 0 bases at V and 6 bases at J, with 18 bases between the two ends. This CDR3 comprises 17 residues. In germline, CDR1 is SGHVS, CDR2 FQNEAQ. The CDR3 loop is CASSLALGGARPNEQFF. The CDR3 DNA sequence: TGTGCCAGCAGCTTAGCCCTCGGAGGAGCCCGACCCAATGAGCAGTTCTTC. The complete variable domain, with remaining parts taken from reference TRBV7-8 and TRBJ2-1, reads GAGVSQSPRYKVAKRGQDVALRCDPISGHVSLFWYQQALGQGPEFLTYFQNEAQLDKSGLPSDRFFAERPEGSVSTLKIQRTQQEDSAVYLCASSLALGGARPNEQFFGPGTRLTVL.

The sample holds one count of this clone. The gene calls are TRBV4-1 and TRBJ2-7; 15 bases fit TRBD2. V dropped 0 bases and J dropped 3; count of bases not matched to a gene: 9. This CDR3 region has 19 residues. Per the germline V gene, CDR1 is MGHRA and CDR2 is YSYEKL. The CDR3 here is CASSQEGSPGLAGGYEQYF. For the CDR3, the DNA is TGCGCCAGCAGCCAAGAAGGGTCCCCGGGACTAGCGGGGGGCTACGAGCAGTACTTC.

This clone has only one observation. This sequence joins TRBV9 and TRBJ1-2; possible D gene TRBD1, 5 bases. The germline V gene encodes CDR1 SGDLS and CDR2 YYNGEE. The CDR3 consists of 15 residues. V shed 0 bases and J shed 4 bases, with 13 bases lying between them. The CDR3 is CASSVGVFQGYGYTF. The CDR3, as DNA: TGTGCCAGCAGCGTAGGCGTGTTCCAGGGCTATGGCTACACCTTC.

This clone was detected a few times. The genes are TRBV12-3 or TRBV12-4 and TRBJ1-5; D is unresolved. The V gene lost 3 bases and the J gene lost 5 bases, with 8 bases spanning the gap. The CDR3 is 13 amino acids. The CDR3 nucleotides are TGTGCCAGCAGTTTTGGGGAGGATCAGCCCCAGCATTTT. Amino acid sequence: CASSFGEDQPQHF.

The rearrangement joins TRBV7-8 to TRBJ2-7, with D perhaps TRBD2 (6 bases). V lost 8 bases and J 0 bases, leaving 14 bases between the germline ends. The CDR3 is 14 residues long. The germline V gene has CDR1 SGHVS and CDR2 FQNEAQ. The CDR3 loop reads CASQAGRSSYEQYF. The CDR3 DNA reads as TGTGCCAGCCAGGCGGGGAGGAGCTCCTACGAGCAGTACTTC. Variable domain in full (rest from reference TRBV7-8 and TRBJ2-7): GAGVSQSPRYKVAKRGQDVALRCDPISGHVSLFWYQQALGQGPEFLTYFQNEAQLDKSGLPSDRFFAERPEGSVSTLKIQRTQQEDSAVYLCASQAGRSSYEQYFGPGTRLTVT.

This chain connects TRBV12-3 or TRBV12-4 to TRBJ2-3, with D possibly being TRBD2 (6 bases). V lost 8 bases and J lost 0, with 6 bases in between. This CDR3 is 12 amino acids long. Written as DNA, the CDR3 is TGTGCCAGCGGGACTAGCACAGATACGCAGTATTTT. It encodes CASGTSTDTQYF.

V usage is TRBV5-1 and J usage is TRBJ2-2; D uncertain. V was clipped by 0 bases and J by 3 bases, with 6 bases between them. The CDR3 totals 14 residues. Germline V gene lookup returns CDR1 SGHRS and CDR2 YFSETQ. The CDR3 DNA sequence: TGCGCCAGCAGCTTGGCCGTAGACACCGGGGAGCTGTTTTTT. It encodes CASSLAVDTGELFF.

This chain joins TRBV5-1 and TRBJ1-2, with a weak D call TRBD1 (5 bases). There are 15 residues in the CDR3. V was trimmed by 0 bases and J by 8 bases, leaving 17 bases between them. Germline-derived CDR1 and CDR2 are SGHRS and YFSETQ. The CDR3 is CASSLEAGLTTGYTF. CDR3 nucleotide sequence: TGCGCCAGCAGCTTGGAGGCGGGACTAACGACGGGCTACACCTTC.

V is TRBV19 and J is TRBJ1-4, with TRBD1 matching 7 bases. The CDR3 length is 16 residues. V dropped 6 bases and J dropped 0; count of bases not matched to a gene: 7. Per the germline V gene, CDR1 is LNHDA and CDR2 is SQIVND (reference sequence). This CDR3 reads CASSLGGPATNEKLFF. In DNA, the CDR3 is TGTGCCAGTAGCCTAGGGGGCCCAGCAACTAATGAAAAACTGTTTTTT.

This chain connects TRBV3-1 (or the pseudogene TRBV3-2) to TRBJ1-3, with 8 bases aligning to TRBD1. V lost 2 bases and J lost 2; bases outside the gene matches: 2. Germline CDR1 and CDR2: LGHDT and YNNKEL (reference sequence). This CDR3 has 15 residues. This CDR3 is CASSQRQGTGNTIYF. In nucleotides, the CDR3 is TGTGCCAGCAGCCAACGACAGGGGACTGGAAACACCATATATTTT.

In DNA, the CDR3 is TGTGCCAGCAGCTTTGACAGGGCCAGCACAGATACGCAGTATTTT. Protein sequence: CASSFDRASTDTQYF. The V and J genes are TRBV7-2 and TRBJ2-3; TRBD1 matches 7 bases. This CDR3 region has 15 residues. The germline gives CDR1 SGHTA, CDR2 FQGNSA. V dropped 3 bases and J dropped 0; count of bases not matched to a gene: 3. Complete variable domain (other parts from reference TRBV7-2 and TRBJ2-3): GAGVSQSPSNKVTEKGKDVELRCDPISGHTALYWYRQSLGQGLEFLIYFQGNSAPDKSGLPSDRFSAERTGGSVSTLTIQRTQQEDSAVYLCASSFDRASTDTQYFGPGTRLTVL.

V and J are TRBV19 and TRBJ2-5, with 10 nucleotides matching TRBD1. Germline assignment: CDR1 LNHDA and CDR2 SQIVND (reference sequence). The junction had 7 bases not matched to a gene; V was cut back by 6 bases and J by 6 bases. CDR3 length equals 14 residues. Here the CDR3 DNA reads TGTGCCAGTAGCCCGGGACAGGGGAGTCAGACCCAGTACTTC. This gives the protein CASSPGQGSQTQYF.

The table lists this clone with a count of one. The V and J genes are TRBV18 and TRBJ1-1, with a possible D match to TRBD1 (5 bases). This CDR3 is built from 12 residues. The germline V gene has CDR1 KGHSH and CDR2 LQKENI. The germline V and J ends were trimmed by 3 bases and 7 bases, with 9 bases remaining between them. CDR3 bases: TGTGCCAGCTCACCTAGGACATTTGAAGCTTTCTTT. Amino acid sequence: CASSPRTFEAFF.